The next 25 T cell receptor beta chains were all read from a single sample in a study of identical twins. TCRdb recomputed calls from the 5' RACE reads with MiXCR, one row per CDR3 protein. The sample contains more than 1.5 million distinct CDR3 sequences, about 32% of which appear only once. The specimen was cord blood. The receptors derive from a newborn girl in good health.

This clonotype was observed many times. The V and J genes are TRBV20-1 and TRBJ2-5; weak D call: TRBD2 (5 bases). This CDR3 region has 12 residues. CDR1 and CDR2 (germline): DFQATT, SNEGSKA (reference sequence). V gave up 5 bases and J gave up 1 base, with 8 bases separating them. The CDR3: CSARGAQETQYF. Written as DNA, the CDR3 is TGCAGTGCTCGGGGAGCCCAAGAGACCCAGTACTTC.

J is TRBJ2-1 and V is TRBV3-1, with 7 bases that match TRBD1. V trimming: 1 base; J trimming: 5 bases; junction bases outside the gene matches: 11. Germline CDR1 is LGHDT and CDR2 is YNNKEL (reference sequence). The CDR3 contains 17 residues. DNA for the CDR3: TGTGCCAGCAGCCAAGTTCCGACAGGGATCCCCGACAATGAGCAGTTCTTC. Translated: CASSQVPTGIPDNEQFF.

This clonotype has more than one count but fewer than ten. CDR3 loop: CASIQGRNSPLHF. CDR3 DNA sequence: TGTGCCAGCATACAGGGGAGGAATTCACCCCTCCACTTT. The V gene is TRBV6-6, the J gene TRBJ1-6, with TRBD1 identical over 7 bases. Germline V CDR1 and CDR2: MNHNY, SVGAGI (reference sequence). There are 13 residues in the CDR3. The V and J ends lost 7 bases and 7 bases, in that order; junction bases with no gene match: 4.

The chain uses TRBV21-1 and TRBJ1-1; the D call TRBD1 from the table was never checked on the DNA. TRBV21-1 is a recognized pseudogene. The CDR3 loop spans 15 amino acids. CDR3 amino acids: CASSKMQGANTEAFF. In DNA form, the CDR3 reads TGTGCCAGCAGCAAAATGCAGGGAGCGAACACTGAAGCTTTCTTT.

V gene TRBV20-1 combines with J gene TRBJ1-4; 9 bases align to TRBD1. CDR3 size: 15 residues. CDR1 and CDR2 from the germline V gene are DFQATT and SNEGSKA (reference sequence). V lost 5 bases to trimming and J lost 3 bases; unmatched junction nucleotides: 7. CDR3 coding DNA: TGCAGTGCTTCCGACACAGGGGGCCCTAATGAAAAACTGTTTTTT. Its protein product is CSASDTGGPNEKLFF.

The CDR3 DNA reads TGTGCCATCAGCGGACTAGCGGGATCGGGGGAGACCCAGTACTTC. The encoded protein is CAISGLAGSGETQYF. The chain uses TRBV10-3 and TRBJ2-7; 12 bases map to TRBD2. The end of the DNA aligns better with TRBJ2-5, so the J call may be wrong. The CDR3 loop spans 15 amino acids. The germline V gene encodes CDR1 ENHRY and CDR2 SYGVKD.

The chain uses TRBV28 and TRBJ1-2, with 10 bases identical to TRBD1. V lost 4 bases, J lost 2 bases, and 7 bases stayed unmatched. The CDR3 runs to 16 residues. Germline V CDR1 and CDR2: MDHEN, SYDVKM. As DNA, the CDR3 is TGTGCCAGCAGTTCTCCGGGACAGGGGTCGAACTATGGCTACACCTTC. It yields the protein CASSSPGQGSNYGYTF.

The chain is built from TRBV20-1 and TRBJ1-5; 7 bases map to TRBD1. J was trimmed by 5 bases and V by 7 bases; bases with no gene match: 8. This CDR3 spans 13 amino acids. Germline CDR1 reads DFQATT; CDR2 reads SNEGSKA (reference sequence). CDR3 in amino acids: CSGRTGNHQPQHF. CDR3 nucleotides: TGCAGTGGCAGGACAGGAAACCATCAGCCCCAGCATTTT.

This sequence joins TRBV20-1 and TRBJ2-1; 12 positions agree with TRBD2. V shed 3 bases, J shed 7 bases, and the junction held 7 bases outside the gene matches. This CDR3 comprises 15 residues. CDR1 is DFQATT, CDR2 SNEGSKA, per germline (reference sequence). CDR3: CSARGPTSGSNEQFF. As DNA, the CDR3 is TGCAGTGCTAGGGGGCCGACTAGCGGGAGTAATGAGCAGTTCTTC.

In its sample, this clonotype was seen a few times. The genes are TRBV12-3 or TRBV12-4 and TRBJ2-4; D is undetermined. Judging by the DNA end, TRBJ2-7 fits better; the J call may be wrong. The CDR3 runs to 12 residues. The CDR3 region has the DNA TGTGCCAGCAGAGGTCCAGCCCACGAGCAGTACTTC. Encoded protein: CASRGPAHEQYF.

This clonotype was detected a few times. The chain couples TRBV20-1 to TRBJ1-6, with unresolved D. V was shortened by 0 bases and J by 9 bases, with 6 bases between the two germline ends. Germline CDR1 DFQATT, CDR2 SNEGSKA (reference sequence). The CDR3 spans 12 residues. This CDR3 is CSARDSGSPLHF. The CDR3 DNA reads TGCAGTGCTAGAGATTCCGGTTCACCCCTCCACTTT.

V gene TRBV5-1 combines with J gene TRBJ2-2; TRBD2 aligns across 11 bases. Germline V gene lookup returns CDR1 SGHRS and CDR2 YFSETQ. CDR3 length equals 15 residues. V shed 2 bases, J shed 4 bases, and the junction held 1 base outside the gene matches. In DNA form, the CDR3 reads TGCGCCAGCAGCTTTACTAGCGGGAGCACCGGGGAGCTGTTTTTT. Protein product: CASSFTSGSTGELFF.

Only a few counts were recorded for this clonotype. This sequence joins TRBV24-1 and TRBJ1-2; possible D gene TRBD1, 5 bases. CDR3 length equals 13 residues. V shed 1 base and J shed 8 bases, with 10 bases lying between them. Germline V gene sequence: CDR1 KGHDR, CDR2 SFDVKD. CDR3 nucleotides: TGTGCCACCAGTGATTTCGGGGGACGGGGCTACACCTTC. Residues: CATSDFGGRGYTF.

The chain uses TRBV6-5 and TRBJ2-7; TRBD2 aligns across 10 bases. Germline CDR1 is MNHEY and CDR2 is SVGAGI. The CDR3 covers 21 residues. J lost 5 bases, V lost 0 bases, and 22 bases had no gene match. CDR3 in amino acids: CASSYSWTETLTGTSVNEQYF. As DNA, the CDR3 is TGTGCCAGCAGTTACTCTTGGACAGAGACCCTAACCGGGACTAGCGTCAACGAGCAGTACTTC.

In its sample, this clonotype was seen a few times. V is TRBV19 and J is TRBJ2-1; 11 bases fit TRBD1. Germline loops: CDR1 LNHDA, CDR2 SQIVND (reference sequence). Trimming cost V 2 bases and J 4 bases; bases outside gene matches: 4. The CDR3 is made up of 16 amino acids. The CDR3 protein is CASSIPGQGAYNEQFF. In DNA form, the CDR3 reads TGTGCCAGTAGTATACCCGGACAGGGGGCATACAATGAGCAGTTCTTC.

V usage is TRBV28 and J usage is TRBJ2-5; D is perhaps TRBD2 (5 bases). The DNA end is more similar to TRBJ2-7, so the J call may be wrong. The CDR3 is 13 residues long. Per the germline V gene, CDR1 is MDHEN and CDR2 is SYDVKM. The DNA for the CDR3 is TGTGCCAGCAGTCCGGGGTGGCTCTACGAGCAGTACTTC. Amino acids: CASSPGWLYEQYF.

This clonotype has a count of ten or more. Mismatch with germline at one junction end may stem from a read error. The chain links TRBV5-1 to TRBJ2-5, with 8 bases identical to TRBD2. The CDR3 has 14 amino acids. Germline V gene sequence: CDR1 SGHRS, CDR2 YFSETQ. CDR3 amino acids: CASSFLAGQETQYF. CDR3 DNA: TGTGCCAGCAGTTTTCTAGCGGGCCAAGAGACCCAGTACTTC.

This clonotype was found once. Written as DNA, the CDR3 is TGCGCCAGCAGCTTGGGGCAGGGGGATTTTGGCTACACCTTC. Its protein product is CASSLGQGDFGYTF. The chain combines TRBV5-1 with TRBJ1-2; TRBD1 matches at 7 bases. The CDR3 spans 14 residues. V shed 0 bases and J 7 bases; nucleotides not matched to a gene: 6. Germline values: CDR1 SGHRS, CDR2 YFSETQ.

This clonotype showed up many times. The chain combines TRBV10-3 with TRBJ2-3, with D perhaps matching TRBD2 (5 bases). The CDR3 runs 14 residues. Germline V lookup: CDR1 ENHRY, CDR2 SYGVKD. V lost 10 bases and J lost 3, with 17 bases in between. In nucleotides, the CDR3 is TGTGCCACCGAAGGACCGGGAAATACAGATACGCAGTATTTT. This translates into CATEGPGNTDTQYF.

The count of this clonotype is one. V and J are TRBV7-8 and TRBJ1-3, with D possibly matching TRBD1 (5 bases). CDR1 and CDR2 (germline): SGHVS, FQNEAQ. The CDR3 sequence is 18 residues long. The germline V and J ends were trimmed by 1 base and 2 bases, with 18 bases remaining between them. The CDR3 protein is CASSLVHQARAPGNTIYF. CDR3 bases: TGTGCCAGCAGCTTAGTCCACCAGGCCAGGGCACCTGGAAACACCATATATTTT.

This chain connects TRBV10-3 to TRBJ2-7, with 15 bases lining up with TRBD2. This CDR3 is 15 amino acids long. V shed 10 bases, J shed 0 bases, and the junction held 4 bases outside the gene matches. Germline CDR1 is ENHRY and CDR2 is SYGVKD. The CDR3 region is CASGLAGGLSYEQYF. The CDR3 nucleotides read TGTGCCAGTGGACTAGCGGGGGGGCTCTCCTACGAGCAGTACTTC.

This clonotype has a handful of counts. The CDR3 reads CASSFRALGRVDSPLHF. The CDR3 DNA is TGTGCCAGCAGCTTTCGTGCCCTCGGCAGGGTTGATTCACCCCTCCACTTT. This sequence joins TRBV11-2 and TRBJ1-6; weak D call: TRBD1 (5 bases). Germline V CDR1 and CDR2: SGHAT, FQNNGV. This CDR3 is built from 17 residues. Trimming took 3 bases from V and 8 from J, leaving 20 bases between them. The complete variable domain, with remaining parts taken from reference TRBV11-2 and TRBJ1-6, reads EAGVAQSPRYKIIEKRQSVAFWCNPISGHATLYWYQQILGQGPKLLIQFQNNGVVDDSQLPKDRFSAERLKGVDSTLKIQPAKLEDSAVYLCASSFRALGRVDSPLHFGNGTRLTVT.

This clonotype has only a few counts. CDR3: CASSKVNGGVSTDTQYF. The CDR3 region has the DNA TGTGCCAGCAGCAAAGTCAACGGGGGGGTCAGCACAGATACGCAGTATTTT. The chain employs TRBV21-1 and TRBJ2-3; the table's D call TRBD1 went unverified against the DNA. TRBV21-1 is recorded as a pseudogene. CDR3 size: 17 residues.

There are many counts of this clonotype. The V gene is TRBV7-9, the J gene TRBJ1-2; TRBD1 agrees at 7 bases. J gave up 4 bases and V 5 bases, and 7 bases lay outside the gene matches. The CDR3 is made up of 14 amino acids. The germline V gene encodes CDR1 SEHNR and CDR2 FQNEAQ (reference sequence). The chain's CDR3 is CASSLDRRTYGYTF. The DNA for the CDR3 is TGTGCCAGCAGCCTGGACAGGAGGACCTATGGCTACACCTTC.

The CDR3 DNA reads TGTGCCAGCTCACCAGAAGTTCGCAGAGAAGCTTTCTTT. This codes for CASSPEVRREAFF. The chain employs TRBV18 and TRBJ1-1; no reliable D call. V gave up 2 bases and J gave up 8 bases, with 12 bases separating them. Germline CDR1 is KGHSH and CDR2 is LQKENI. The CDR3 loop spans 13 amino acids. The complete variable domain, with remaining parts taken from reference TRBV18 and TRBJ1-1, reads NAGVMQNPRHLVRRRGQEARLRCSPMKGHSHVYWYRQLPEEGLKFMVYLQKENIIDESGMPKERFSAEFPKEGPSILRIQQVVRGDSAAYFCASSPEVRREAFFGQGTRLTVV.